This T cell receptor (beta chain) was identified in a study of shared clonotypes between healthy human individuals. Study context: CD4 naive cells filled three plates per donor, CD4 memory three, CD8 naive two and CD8 memory one.

This CDR3 spans 14 amino acids. V was trimmed by 0 bases and J by 4 bases, leaving 9 bases between them. Germline lookup yields CDR1 KGHSH and CDR2 LQKENI. The repertoire was sequenced with immunoSEQ multiplex PCR; TCRdb's copy has only in-frame clones and lacks some. The data contain a few hundred thousand clones, more than 95% of them singletons. The receptor was derived from a woman under 40 in good health. Sequencing input: naive CD4+ T cells sorted from blood. As to subset: CD45RA+ positively selected. V usage is TRBV18 and J usage is TRBJ1-2; D remains unclear. The CDR3 DNA follows: TGTGCCAGCTCACCACCCTCCAAGGGCTATGGCTACACCTTC. Residues: CASSPPSKGYGYTF.